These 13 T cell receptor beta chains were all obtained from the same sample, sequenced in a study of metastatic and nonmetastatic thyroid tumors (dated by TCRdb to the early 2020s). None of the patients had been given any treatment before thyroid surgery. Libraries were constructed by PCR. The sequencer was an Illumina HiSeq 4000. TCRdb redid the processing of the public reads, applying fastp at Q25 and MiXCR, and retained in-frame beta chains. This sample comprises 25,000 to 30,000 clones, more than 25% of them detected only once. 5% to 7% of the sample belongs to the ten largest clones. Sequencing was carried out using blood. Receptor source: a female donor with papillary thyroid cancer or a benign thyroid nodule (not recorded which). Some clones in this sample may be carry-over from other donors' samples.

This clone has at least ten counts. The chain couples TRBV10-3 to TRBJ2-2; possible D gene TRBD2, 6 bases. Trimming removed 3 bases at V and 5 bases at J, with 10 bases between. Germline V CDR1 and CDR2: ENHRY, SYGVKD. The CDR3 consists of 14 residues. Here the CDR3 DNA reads TGTGCCATCAGTGACAGGGCGGGGACCGGGGAGCTGTTTTTT. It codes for CAISDRAGTGELFF.

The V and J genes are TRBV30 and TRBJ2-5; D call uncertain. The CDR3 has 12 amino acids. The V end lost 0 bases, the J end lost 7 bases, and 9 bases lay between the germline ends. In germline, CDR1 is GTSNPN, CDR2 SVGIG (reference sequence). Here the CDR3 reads CAWSVPGGTQYF. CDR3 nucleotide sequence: TGTGCCTGGAGTGTTCCGGGTGGGACCCAGTACTTC.

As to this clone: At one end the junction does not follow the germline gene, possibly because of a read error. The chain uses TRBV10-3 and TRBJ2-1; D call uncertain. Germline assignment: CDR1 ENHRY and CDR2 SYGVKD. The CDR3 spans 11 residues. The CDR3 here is CAISEWRMKGF. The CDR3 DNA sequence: TGTGCCATCAGTGAGTGGCGCATGAAGGGTTTC.

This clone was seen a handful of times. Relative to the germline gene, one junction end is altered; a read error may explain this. The CDR3 spells CASAGTTYDQYF. CDR3 nucleotide sequence: TGTGCCAGCGCTGGAACCACCTACGATCAGTACTTC. The V and J genes are TRBV6-1 and TRBJ2-7, with D uncertain. This CDR3 is 12 amino acids long. Looked up from germline, CDR1 is MNHNS and CDR2 is SASEGT.

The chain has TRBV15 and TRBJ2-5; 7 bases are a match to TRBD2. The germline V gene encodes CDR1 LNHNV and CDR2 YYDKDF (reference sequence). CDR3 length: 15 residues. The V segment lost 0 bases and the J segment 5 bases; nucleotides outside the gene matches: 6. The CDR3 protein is CATSRDRGLGETQYF. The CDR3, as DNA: TGTGCCACCAGCAGAGATCGAGGACTAGGCGAGACCCAGTACTTC. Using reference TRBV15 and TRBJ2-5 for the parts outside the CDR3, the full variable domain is DAMVIQNPRYQVTQFGKPVTLSCSQTLNHNVMYWYQQKSSQAPKLLFHYYDKDFNNEADTPDNFQSRRPNTSFCFLDIRSPGLGDTAMYLCATSRDRGLGETQYFGPGTRLLVL.

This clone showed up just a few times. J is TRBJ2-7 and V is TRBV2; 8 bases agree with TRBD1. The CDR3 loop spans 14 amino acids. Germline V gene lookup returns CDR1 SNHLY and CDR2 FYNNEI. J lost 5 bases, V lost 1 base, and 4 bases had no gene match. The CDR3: CASSEGTGNNEQYF. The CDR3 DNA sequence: TGTGCCAGCAGTGAAGGGACAGGGAACAACGAGCAGTACTTC.

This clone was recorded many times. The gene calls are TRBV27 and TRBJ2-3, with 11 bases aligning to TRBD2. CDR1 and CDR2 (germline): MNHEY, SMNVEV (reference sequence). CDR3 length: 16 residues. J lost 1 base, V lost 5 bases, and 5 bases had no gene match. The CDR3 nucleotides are TGTGCCAGCAGTCCACTACTAGCGGGGGGCACAGATACGCAGTATTTT. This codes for CASSPLLAGGTDTQYF.

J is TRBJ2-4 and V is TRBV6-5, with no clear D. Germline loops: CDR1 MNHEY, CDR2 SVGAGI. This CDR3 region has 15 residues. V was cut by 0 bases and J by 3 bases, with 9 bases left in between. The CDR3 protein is CASSYSFANKNIQYF. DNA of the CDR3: TGTGCCAGCAGTTACTCCTTCGCTAACAAAAACATTCAGTACTTC.

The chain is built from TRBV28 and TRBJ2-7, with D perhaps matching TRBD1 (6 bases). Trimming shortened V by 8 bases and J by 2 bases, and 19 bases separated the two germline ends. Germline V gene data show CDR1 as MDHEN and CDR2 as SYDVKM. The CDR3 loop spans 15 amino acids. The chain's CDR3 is CASPPPHKGAYEQYF. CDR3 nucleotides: TGTGCCAGCCCCCCCCCCCACAAGGGGGCCTACGAGCAGTACTTC. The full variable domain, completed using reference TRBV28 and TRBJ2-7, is DVKVTQSSRYLVKRTGEKVFLECVQDMDHENMFWYRQDPGLGLRLIYFSYDVKMKEKGDIPEGYSVSREKKERFSLILESASTNQTSMYLCASPPPHKGAYEQYFGPGTRLTVT.

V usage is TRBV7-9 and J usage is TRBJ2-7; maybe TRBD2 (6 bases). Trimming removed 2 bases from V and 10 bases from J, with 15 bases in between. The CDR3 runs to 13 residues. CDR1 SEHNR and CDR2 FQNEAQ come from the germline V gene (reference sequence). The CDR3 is CASSLIPGAHQYF. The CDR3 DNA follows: TGTGCCAGCAGCTTAATTCCGGGAGCTCACCAGTACTTC.

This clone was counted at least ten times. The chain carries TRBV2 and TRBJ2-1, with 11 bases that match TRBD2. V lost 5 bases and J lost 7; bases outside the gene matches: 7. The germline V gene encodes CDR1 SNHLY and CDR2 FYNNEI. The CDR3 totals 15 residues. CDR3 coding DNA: TGTGCCAGCAGTAAGGGACTAGCGGATGGGAATGAGCAGTTCTTC. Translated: CASSKGLADGNEQFF.

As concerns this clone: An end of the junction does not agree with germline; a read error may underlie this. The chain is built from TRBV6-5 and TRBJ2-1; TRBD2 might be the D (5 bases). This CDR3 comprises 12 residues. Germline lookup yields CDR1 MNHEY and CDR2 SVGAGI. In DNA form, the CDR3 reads TGTTCCAGCAGTTACGAGGGTCGTGAGCAGTTCTTC. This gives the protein CSSSYEGREQFF.

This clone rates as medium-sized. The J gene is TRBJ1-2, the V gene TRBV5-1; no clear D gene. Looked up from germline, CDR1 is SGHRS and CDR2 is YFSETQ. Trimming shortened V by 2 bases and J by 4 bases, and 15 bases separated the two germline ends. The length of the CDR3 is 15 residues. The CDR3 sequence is CASSFGVEVGYGYTF. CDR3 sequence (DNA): TGCGCCAGCAGCTTTGGGGTAGAAGTGGGCTATGGCTACACCTTC.